Following are 27 T cell receptor beta chains from one sample sequenced in a study of T and B cells in COVID-19 patients. From blood, about 240-550 ng of genomic DNA served as TRB template. BIOMED2 TRB-A/B primer pools were used in multiplex TRB PCR. TCRdb independently ran MiXCR on the multiplex PCR reads; one entry per CDR3 protein. The table lists 20,000 to 25,000 distinct CDR3 sequences, just under 30% of them singletons, with approximately 3% in the top ten. The sample was blood. These receptors were collected from a human donor who had recovered from COVID-19.

The CDR3 coding sequence is TGCGCCAGCAGCTTGGACGCTCTGGGAAACACCATATATTTT. Translation gives CASSLDALGNTIYF. The rearrangement links TRBV5-1 to TRBJ1-3; D unresolved. Trimming removed 0 bases from V and 4 bases from J, with 8 bases in between. This CDR3 has 14 amino acids. Germline CDR1 SGHRS, CDR2 YFSETQ.

This clonotype was observed a few times. The rearrangement uses TRBV10-3 and TRBJ2-3; unclear D gene. Trimming left V 3 bases short and J 7 bases short, with 5 bases between. Germline V gene sequence: CDR1 ENHRY, CDR2 SYGVKD. CDR3 length equals 11 residues. The CDR3 coding sequence is TGTGCCATCAGTGAAGGATATACGCAGTATTTT. This sequence encodes CAISEGYTQYF.

This clonotype was seen at least ten times. This chain connects TRBV12-3 or TRBV12-4 to TRBJ2-7, with 7 positions matching TRBD2. V gave up 5 bases and J gave up 0 bases; unmatched junction bases: 7. CDR3 size: 15 residues. CDR3 protein: CASSSDSGLSYEQYF. In DNA form, the CDR3 reads TGTGCCAGCAGTAGCGATAGCGGGCTCTCCTACGAGCAGTACTTC.

This chain connects TRBV6-1 to TRBJ2-7, with TRBD2 as a possible D gene (6 bases). Germline V gene data show CDR1 as MNHNS and CDR2 as SASEGT. V lost 2 bases and J 3 bases, leaving 14 bases between the germline ends. The CDR3 has 15 amino acids. CDR3 DNA: TGTGCCAGCAGTGAAATACGGGGGAACCACTACGAGCAGTACTTC. Translated: CASSEIRGNHYEQYF.

J is TRBJ2-2 and V is TRBV18; 8 bases are shared with TRBD1. Per the germline V gene, CDR1 is KGHSH and CDR2 is LQKENI. V dropped 6 bases and J dropped 5; count of bases not matched to a gene: 8. This CDR3 is built from 15 residues. The CDR3 is CASSPGTGETGELFF. CDR3 coding DNA: TGTGCCAGCTCTCCAGGGACAGGCGAGACCGGGGAGCTGTTTTTT.

V usage is TRBV6-6 and J usage is TRBJ1-5; a possible D gene is TRBD1 (5 bases). V lost 5 bases, J lost 3 bases, and 17 bases lay in between. The CDR3 length is 16 residues. Germline lookup yields CDR1 MNHNY and CDR2 SVGAGI (reference sequence). This CDR3 reads CASSPTAGGPNQPQHF. The CDR3 DNA is TGTGCCAGCAGTCCGACCGCGGGGGGTCCCAATCAGCCCCAGCATTTT.

In its sample, this clonotype was seen once. This rearrangement joins TRBV19 to TRBJ2-6, with D possibly TRBD1 on 5 matching bases. V was shortened by 9 bases and J by 4 bases, with 16 bases between the two germline ends. CDR3 length: 15 amino acids. CDR1 is LNHDA, CDR2 SQIVND, per germline (reference sequence). The CDR3 bases are TGTGCCAGGAAGACCAGGGTTACCGGGGCCAACGTCCTGACTTTC. Amino acids: CARKTRVTGANVLTF. The full variable domain, completed using reference TRBV19 and TRBJ2-6, is DGGITQSPKYLFRKEGQNVTLSCEQNLNHDAMYWYRQDPGQGLRLIYYSQIVNDFQKGDIAEGYSVSREKKESFPLTVTSAQKNPTAFYLCARKTRVTGANVLTFGAGSRLTVL.

In its sample, this clonotype ranks as medium-sized (0.01 to 0.1%). V and J are TRBV19 and TRBJ2-5, with D possibly matching TRBD1 (7 bases). Trimming cost V 0 bases and J 5 bases, with 19 bases left between them. This CDR3 is 17 amino acids long. CDR1 and CDR2 from the germline V gene are LNHDA and SQIVND (reference sequence). The CDR3 region is CASSIERDSRLGETQYF. DNA of the CDR3: TGTGCCAGTAGTATAGAGCGGGACAGTCGTCTTGGGGAGACCCAGTACTTC.

The rearrangement links TRBV20-1 to TRBJ2-5; D ambiguous. V was cut by 3 bases and J by 0 bases, with 8 bases left in between. This CDR3 has 13 amino acids. The germline V gene encodes CDR1 DFQATT and CDR2 SNEGSKA (reference sequence). CDR3 sequence: CSARTGYQETQYF. CDR3 bases: TGCAGTGCTAGGACTGGTTACCAAGAGACCCAGTACTTC.

This clonotype was observed at least ten times. The V call is TRBV18, the J call TRBJ2-7; 10 bases map to TRBD1. V was pared by 4 bases and J by 4 bases, with 4 bases of the junction left unmatched. Germline V gives CDR1 KGHSH, CDR2 LQKENI. This CDR3 region has 14 residues. CDR3 region: CASSRGTGAYEQYF. In DNA form, the CDR3 reads TGTGCCAGCTCACGGGGGACAGGGGCGTACGAGCAGTACTTC.

As concerns this clonotype: A much larger clone sits a single nucleotide away, making a read error possible. This chain links TRBV6-1 with TRBJ2-7, with D perhaps matching TRBD1 or TRBD2 (5 bases each). CDR1 is MNHNS and CDR2 is SASEGT in the germline V gene. The CDR3 extends over 12 amino acids. CDR3 amino acids: CACSSHGGEQYF. In DNA, the CDR3 is TGTGCCTGCAGTTCCCATGGGGGCGAGCAGTACTTC.

By proportion, this clonotype is medium-sized. V and J are TRBV11-1 and TRBJ2-3; possible D gene TRBD2, 5 bases. The V and J ends lost 5 bases and 7 bases respectively, with 16 bases between them. Germline lookup yields CDR1 SGHAT and CDR2 FQDESV (reference sequence). The CDR3 extends over 14 amino acids. This CDR3 reads CASSPRAGKYTQYF. Here the CDR3 DNA reads TGTGCCAGCAGCCCTCGGGCCGGGAAGTATACGCAGTATTTT.

V and J are TRBV7-9 and TRBJ2-3, with TRBD1 as a possible D gene (5 bases). The CDR3 runs to 13 residues. Between the trimmed V and J ends, which lost 6 bases and 4 bases, there was a span of 11 bases. Germline CDR1 is SEHNR and CDR2 is FQNEAQ (reference sequence). CDR3 region: CASRSPGSDTQYF. The CDR3 DNA sequence: TGTGCCAGCAGATCGCCAGGGTCAGATACGCAGTATTTT.

This chain uses TRBV5-1 with TRBJ2-5, with D hard to call. With 0 bases removed from V and 3 bases from J, the gap between germline ends came to 9 bases. This CDR3 contains 14 residues. CDR1 is SGHRS, CDR2 YFSETQ, per germline. This CDR3 is CASSLDGSEETQYF. The CDR3 nucleotides read TGCGCCAGCAGCTTGGATGGGTCGGAAGAGACCCAGTACTTC.

This clonotype is labeled as medium-sized. This sequence joins TRBV6-5 and TRBJ1-6; D might be TRBD1 (5 bases). From germline, CDR1 is MNHEY and CDR2 SVGAGI. The CDR3 spans 13 residues. Trimming stripped 5 bases from V and 8 bases from J, with 10 bases between. The CDR3 reads CASSQGWDSPLHF. The CDR3 coding sequence is TGTGCCAGCAGTCAGGGATGGGATTCACCCCTCCACTTT.

This clonotype was counted many times. V usage is TRBV6-1 and J usage is TRBJ2-3; 9 bases are shared with TRBD2. This CDR3 is built from 16 residues. Germline CDR1 is MNHNS and CDR2 is SASEGT. V shed 7 bases, J shed 3 bases, and the junction held 11 bases outside the gene matches. CDR3 in DNA: TGTGCCAGCACCCGTAGCGGGAGATGGGAAACAGATACGCAGTATTTT. Encoded protein: CASTRSGRWETDTQYF.

This chain connects TRBV4-2 to TRBJ2-5; no reliable D call. Germline V gives CDR1 LGHNA, CDR2 YNFKEQ. The CDR3 is made up of 14 amino acids. V lost 5 bases and J 5 bases, leaving 15 bases between the germline ends. The CDR3: CASSITPIGETQYF. DNA of the CDR3: TGTGCCAGCAGCATTACTCCTATTGGGGAGACCCAGTACTTC.

Within the sample, this clonotype is medium-sized (0.01 to 0.1%). The V gene is TRBV29-1, the J gene TRBJ1-2, with D possibly being TRBD1 (6 bases). Germline CDR1 is SQVTM and CDR2 is ANQGSEA. V was shortened by 7 bases and J by 6 bases, with 18 bases between the two germline ends. The CDR3 has 13 residues. Written as DNA, the CDR3 is TGCAGCGCCAATTCACAGGGATTTCATGGCTACACCTTC. It yields the protein CSANSQGFHGYTF.

The genes are TRBV6-5 and TRBJ1-1; 7 positions match TRBD1. Germline V gene sequence: CDR1 MNHEY, CDR2 SVGAGI. With 4 bases clipped from V and 1 base from J, the junction kept 6 bases outside the gene matches. This CDR3 has 15 residues. The CDR3 sequence: CASSSNRGENTEAFF. The CDR3 DNA reads as TGTGCCAGCAGTTCAAACAGGGGTGAGAACACTGAAGCTTTCTTT.

The V gene is TRBV6-6, the J gene TRBJ2-1; 8 nucleotides align to TRBD2. Trimming removed 5 bases from V and 4 bases from J; junction bases left unmatched: 7. Germline assignment: CDR1 MNHNY and CDR2 SVGAGI (reference sequence). The CDR3 contains 15 residues. The CDR3 reads CASSLSGKRYNEQFF. The DNA for the CDR3 is TGTGCCAGCAGTCTTAGCGGGAAACGATACAATGAGCAGTTCTTC.

V is TRBV20-1 and J is TRBJ2-1; unclear D gene. The germline gives CDR1 DFQATT, CDR2 SNEGSKA (reference sequence). With 0 bases removed from V and 3 bases from J, the gap between germline ends came to 3 bases. The CDR3 covers 12 residues. CDR3 amino acids: CSARELYNEQFF. The CDR3 coding sequence is TGCAGTGCTAGAGAGCTCTACAATGAGCAGTTCTTC.

This clonotype is medium-sized (0.01 to 0.1%). V is TRBV19 and J is TRBJ2-2, with 11 bases that match TRBD2. This CDR3 region has 16 residues. V was clipped by 3 bases and J by 2 bases; unmatched bases: 2. CDR1 is LNHDA, CDR2 SQIVND, per germline (reference sequence). The DNA of the CDR3 is TGTGCCAGTAGTATTAGCGGGAGGGCCAACACCGGGGAGCTGTTTTTT. This encodes CASSISGRANTGELFF.

This clonotype is termed medium-sized. The rearrangement uses TRBV19 and TRBJ1-2; tentative D call: TRBD1 (6 bases). Trimming cost V 8 bases and J 4 bases, with 23 bases left between them. The CDR3 has 16 amino acids. Germline V gene sequence: CDR1 LNHDA, CDR2 SQIVND (reference sequence). The CDR3 protein is CASAPARGAQAYGYTF. Written as DNA, the CDR3 is TGTGCCAGTGCCCCAGCGCGGGGGGCCCAGGCCTATGGCTACACCTTC.

Only a few counts were recorded for this clonotype. The chain uses TRBV30 and TRBJ1-2; D call uncertain. Trimming took off 2 bases at V and 8 bases at J, with 15 bases between the two ends. Germline loops: CDR1 GTSNPN, CDR2 SVGIG (reference sequence). CDR3 length: 13 amino acids. The CDR3 region has the DNA TGTGCCTGGAGTACCGACATGCATCAGGGCTACACCTTC. Protein: CAWSTDMHQGYTF.

V usage is TRBV15 and J usage is TRBJ2-7; TRBD2 is a possible D gene (6 bases). Germline lookup yields CDR1 LNHNV and CDR2 YYDKDF (reference sequence). V was cut by 0 bases and J by 7 bases, with 13 bases left in between. This CDR3 spans 14 amino acids. The CDR3 coding sequence is TGTGCCACCAGCAGAGAGGCCGGGAGCGGGGAGCAGTACTTC. As protein: CATSREAGSGEQYF.

The chain joins TRBV13 to TRBJ2-7; D ambiguous. The CDR3 loop spans 12 amino acids. V lost 4 bases to trimming and J lost 7 bases, with 11 bases between them. Germline CDR1 and CDR2: PRHDT and FYEKMQ (reference sequence). In DNA form, the CDR3 reads TGTGCCAGCAGCTCCCCCTTAAGAGAGCAGTACTTC. Translating gives CASSSPLREQYF.

This clonotype was observed a few times. This sequence joins TRBV12-3 or TRBV12-4 and TRBJ2-3; D might be TRBD1 (6 bases). Trimming took off 0 bases at V and 4 bases at J, with 11 bases between the two ends. The CDR3 runs to 15 residues. The CDR3, as DNA: TGTGCCAGCAGTTTAGCGGGGGCTTGGCCAGATACGCAGTATTTT. Translating it yields CASSLAGAWPDTQYF.